A selection of T cell receptor beta chains follows, all from one sample in a study of CD8 T cells in Susac syndrome. TCRdb called the immunoSEQ multiplex PCR reads again in MiXCR, with one record for every CDR3 protein. The sample records roughly 250,000 distinct CDR3 sequences, 96% being singletons. The source material was CD4+ T cells from PBMCs. These receptors all stem from a human donor with Susac syndrome. Each CDR3 is given with its conserved first and last residue. Fields, in order: clone size, D gene, V gene, J gene, CDR3 protein, CDR3 DNA. D genes are given only for firm matches. Clone sizes are given selectively: once, few, many, or a class where the clone is expanded.

clone size: -
D gene: TRBD1
V gene: TRBV20-1
J gene: TRBJ1-5
CDR3 protein: CSARHDRGGSQPQHF
CDR3 DNA: TGCAGTGCTCGCCACGACAGGGGCGGTTCTCAGCCCCAGCATTTT

clone size: -
D gene: -
V gene: TRBV15
J gene: TRBJ1-4
CDR3 protein: CATSRDWGGATNEKLFF
CDR3 DNA: TGTGCCACCAGCAGAGATTGGGGGGGAGCAACTAATGAAAAACTGTTTTTT

clone size: -
D gene: -
V gene: TRBV29-1
J gene: TRBJ1-1
CDR3 protein: CSARVGLMSVQAFF
CDR3 DNA: TGCAGCGCGAGGGTGGGGTTGATGAGTGTACAAGCTTTCTTT

clone size: -
D gene: TRBD2
V gene: TRBV2
J gene: TRBJ2-2
CDR3 protein: CASSQRLAGTGELFF
CDR3 DNA: TGTGCCAGCAGTCAGAGACTAGCGGGCACCGGGGAGCTGTTTTTT

clone size: -
D gene: TRBD1
V gene: TRBV7-6
J gene: TRBJ2-7
CDR3 protein: CASSLNSRGSNEQYF
CDR3 DNA: TGTGCCAGCAGCTTAAATAGCAGGGGGTCTAACGAGCAGTACTTC

clone size: -
D gene: -
V gene: TRBV18
J gene: TRBJ2-5
CDR3 protein: CASSSKPDETQYF
CDR3 DNA: TGTGCCAGCTCATCAAAGCCGGACGAGACCCAGTACTTC

clone size: -
D gene: -
V gene: TRBV12-3/TRBV12-4
J gene: TRBJ2-7
CDR3 protein: CASSFDRSSYEQYF
CDR3 DNA: TGTGCCAGCAGTTTCGACAGGAGCTCCTACGAGCAGTACTTC

clone size: -
D gene: -
V gene: TRBV9
J gene: TRBJ1-1
CDR3 protein: CASSVSQQNTEAFF
CDR3 DNA: TGTGCCAGCAGCGTATCTCAGCAAAACACTGAAGCTTTCTTT

clone size: -
D gene: -
V gene: TRBV30
J gene: TRBJ1-5
CDR3 protein: CAWSGNRDQPQHF
CDR3 DNA: TGTGCCTGGAGTGGGAACAGGGATCAGCCCCAGCATTTT

clone size: once
D gene: TRBD2
V gene: TRBV6-5
J gene: TRBJ2-3
CDR3 protein: CASSSNGVGLGTDTQYF
CDR3 DNA: TGTGCCAGCAGTTCCAATGGGGTCGGACTAGGCACAGATACGCAGTATTTT

clone size: -
D gene: TRBD1
V gene: TRBV30
J gene: TRBJ1-2
CDR3 protein: CAWNFQGAHYGYTF
CDR3 DNA: TGTGCCTGGAACTTTCAGGGGGCACACTATGGCTACACCTTC

clone size: -
D gene: -
V gene: TRBV12-3/TRBV12-4
J gene: TRBJ1-5
CDR3 protein: CASTSTRDQPQHF
CDR3 DNA: TGTGCCAGCACCTCGACGCGCGATCAGCCCCAGCATTTT

clone size: -
D gene: TRBD2
V gene: TRBV20-1
J gene: TRBJ2-3
CDR3 protein: CSAGTGTSSSDTQYF
CDR3 DNA: TGCAGTGCTGGTACCGGGACTAGCTCATCAGATACGCAGTATTTT